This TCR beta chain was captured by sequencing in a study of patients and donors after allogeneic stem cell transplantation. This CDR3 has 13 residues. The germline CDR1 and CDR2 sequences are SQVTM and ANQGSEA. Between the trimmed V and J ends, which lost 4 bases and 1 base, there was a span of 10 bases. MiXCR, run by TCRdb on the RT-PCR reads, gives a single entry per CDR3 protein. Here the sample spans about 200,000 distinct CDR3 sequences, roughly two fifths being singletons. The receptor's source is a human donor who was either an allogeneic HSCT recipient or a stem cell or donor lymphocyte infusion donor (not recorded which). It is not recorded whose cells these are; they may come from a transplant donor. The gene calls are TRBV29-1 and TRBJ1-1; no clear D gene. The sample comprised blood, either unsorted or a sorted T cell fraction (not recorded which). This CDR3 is CSVGVFSNTEAFF. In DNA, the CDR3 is TGCAGCGTTGGCGTTTTTTCGAACACTGAAGCTTTCTTT.